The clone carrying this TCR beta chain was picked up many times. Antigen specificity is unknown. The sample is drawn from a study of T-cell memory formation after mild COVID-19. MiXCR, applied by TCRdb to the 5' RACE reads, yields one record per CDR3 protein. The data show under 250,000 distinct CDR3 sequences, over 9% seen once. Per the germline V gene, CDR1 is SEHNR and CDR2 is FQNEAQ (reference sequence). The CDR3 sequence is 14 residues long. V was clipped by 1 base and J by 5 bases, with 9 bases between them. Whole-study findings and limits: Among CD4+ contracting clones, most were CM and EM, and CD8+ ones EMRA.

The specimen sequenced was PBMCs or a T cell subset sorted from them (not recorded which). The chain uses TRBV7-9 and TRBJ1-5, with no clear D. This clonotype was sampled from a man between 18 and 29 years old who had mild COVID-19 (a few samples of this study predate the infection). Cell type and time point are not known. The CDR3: CASSLGETHQPQHF. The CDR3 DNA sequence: TGTGCCAGCAGCTTAGGGGAGACCCATCAGCCCCAGCATTTT. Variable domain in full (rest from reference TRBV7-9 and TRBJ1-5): DTGVSQNPRHKITKRGQNVTFRCDPISEHNRLYWYRQTLGQGPEFLTYFQNEAQLEKSRLLSDRFSAERPKGSFSTLEIQRTEQGDSAMYLCASSLGETHQPQHFGDGTRLSIL.